The 25 T cell receptor beta chains below all came from one sample that was sequenced in a study of radiotherapy plus CTLA-4 blockade in lung cancer. This table comes from immunoSEQ multiplex PCR, and its TCRdb copy is limited to in-frame clones, with some not included. The sample has more than 95,000 clones, 78% seen once. This specimen consisted of peripheral blood, obtained from a patient treated with radiotherapy plus ipilimumab. The receptors here all came from a human donor with non-small cell lung cancer who had a partial response to radiotherapy plus ipilimumab.

V and J are TRBV5-6 and TRBJ2-1, with 12 bases matching TRBD1. J gave up 7 bases and V 4 bases, and 6 bases lay outside the gene matches. The CDR3 has 15 amino acids. Germline assignment: CDR1 SGHDT and CDR2 YYEEEE. The CDR3 bases are TGTGCCAGCAGCAACCGGGACAGGGGGCTGAATGAGCAGTTCTTC. Amino acids: CASSNRDRGLNEQFF.

V usage is TRBV7-3 and J usage is TRBJ2-1, with 10 bases identical to TRBD2. J lost 6 bases, V lost 2 bases, and 4 bases had no gene match. The CDR3 is 15 residues long. Germline CDR1 reads SGHTA; CDR2 reads FQGTGA. Written as DNA, the CDR3 is TGTGCCAGCAGCTTAGCTAGCGGGAGCTTCAATGAGCAGTTCTTC. Its translation: CASSLASGSFNEQFF.

The genes are TRBV4-1 and TRBJ1-4; D is perhaps TRBD1 (5 bases). Germline CDR1 is MGHRA and CDR2 is YSYEKL. V lost 0 bases, J lost 8 bases, and 22 bases lay in between. This CDR3 contains 18 residues. The CDR3, as DNA: TGCGCCAGCAGCCAAGAAGATTGGACCAGGGCCCCGGGCGAAAAACTGTTTTTT. This encodes CASSQEDWTRAPGEKLFF.

CDR3 nucleotide sequence: TGTGCCAGCAGTGAAGCAGGGGGCACCAATCAGCCCCAGCATTTT. Translation gives CASSEAGGTNQPQHF. The gene calls are TRBV6-1 and TRBJ1-5; 7 bases map to TRBD1. Per germline, CDR1 MNHNS and CDR2 SASEGT. The CDR3 is 15 residues long. V trimming: 0 bases; J trimming: 3 bases; junction bases outside the gene matches: 2.

The rearrangement links TRBV9 to TRBJ2-5; 9 nucleotides align to TRBD1. Trimming took 3 bases from V and 4 from J; bases not matched to a gene: 7. The CDR3 is 15 amino acids. Germline lookup yields CDR1 SGDLS and CDR2 YYNGEE. The CDR3 DNA follows: TGTGCCAGCAGCGCCACCGGGACAGGGTTAGAGACCCAGTACTTC. Translating gives CASSATGTGLETQYF.

The chain recombines TRBV5-1 with TRBJ2-7; tentative D call: TRBD1 (8 bases). The CDR3 loop spans 14 amino acids. CDR1 is SGHRS and CDR2 is YFSETQ in the germline V gene. The V and J ends lost 4 bases and 6 bases respectively, with 17 bases between them. The DNA for the CDR3 is TGCGCCAGCAGCCCAGGACAGGGAGGGCCCGAGCAGTACTTC. It encodes CASSPGQGGPEQYF. Based on the CDR3 plus reference TRBV5-1 and TRBJ2-7, the full variable domain is KAGVTQTPRYLIKTRGQQVTLSCSPISGHRSVSWYQQTPGQGLQFLFEYFSETQRNKGNFPGRFSGRQFSNSRSEMNVSTLELGDSALYLCASSPGQGGPEQYFGPGTRLTVT.

The V and J genes are TRBV28 and TRBJ2-3, with 9 bases identical to TRBD2. The V gene's germline CDR1 is MDHEN and CDR2 SYDVKM. V shed 4 bases, J shed 0 bases, and the junction held 14 bases outside the gene matches. The CDR3 covers 19 residues. CDR3 sequence: CASSSLGTSLSPSTDTQYF. The CDR3 bases are TGTGCCAGCAGTTCCCTCGGGACTAGCCTGAGTCCTAGCACAGATACGCAGTATTTT.

The V and J genes are TRBV28 and TRBJ2-2; D not resolved. Trimming pared 4 bases from V and 6 bases from J, leaving 6 bases between. Germline lookup yields CDR1 MDHEN and CDR2 SYDVKM. There are 12 residues in the CDR3. CDR3 sequence (DNA): TGTGCCAGCAGTTACTCTGCCGGGGAGCTGTTTTTT. It yields the protein CASSYSAGELFF.

This rearrangement joins TRBV5-1 to TRBJ2-1; a weak D match, TRBD1 (6 bases). The CDR3 is 14 residues long. The V gene lost 2 bases and the J gene lost 6 bases, with 12 bases spanning the gap. Germline CDR1 is SGHRS and CDR2 is YFSETQ. The CDR3 sequence is CASSLAAGVNEQFF. CDR3 nucleotides: TGCGCCAGCAGCTTAGCGGCAGGGGTCAATGAGCAGTTCTTC.

The genes are TRBV7-8 and TRBJ2-6; 9 bases agree with TRBD1. The V gene's germline CDR1 is SGHVS and CDR2 FQNEAQ. There are 16 residues in the CDR3. With 3 bases clipped from V and 4 bases from J, the junction kept 4 bases outside the gene matches. The CDR3 is CASSLGQGPGANVLTF. CDR3 coding DNA: TGTGCCAGCAGCTTGGGACAGGGACCAGGGGCCAACGTCCTGACTTTC. Complete variable domain (other parts from reference TRBV7-8 and TRBJ2-6): GAGVSQSPRYKVAKRGQDVALRCDPISGHVSLFWYQQALGQGPEFLTYFQNEAQLDKSGLPSDRFFAERPEGSVSTLKIQRTQQEDSAVYLCASSLGQGPGANVLTFGAGSRLTVL.

This chain connects TRBV6-5 to TRBJ2-7; D is unclear. The CDR3 consists of 14 residues. Germline-derived CDR1 and CDR2 are MNHEY and SVGAGI. V was clipped by 2 bases and J by 3 bases, with 11 bases between them. The CDR3 coding sequence is TGTGCCAGCAGTTACGGCCAGGTTTACTACGAGCAGTACTTC. Translation gives CASSYGQVYYEQYF.

The V call is TRBV28, the J call TRBJ2-1; TRBD2 agrees at 13 bases. Germline V gene data show CDR1 as MDHEN and CDR2 as SYDVKM. V was clipped by 3 bases and J by 0 bases; unmatched bases: 8. There are 19 residues in the CDR3. The chain's CDR3 is CASSFSVRTSGGSYNEQFF. Written as DNA, the CDR3 is TGTGCCAGCAGTTTCAGCGTTAGGACTAGCGGGGGCTCCTACAATGAGCAGTTCTTC.

The J gene is TRBJ2-5, the V gene TRBV28, with 9 bases aligning to TRBD1. Germline V gives CDR1 MDHEN, CDR2 SYDVKM. This CDR3 is built from 15 residues. Trimming took 2 bases from V and 2 from J; bases not matched to a gene: 3. This CDR3 reads CASSLGDREQETQYF. The CDR3 DNA reads TGTGCCAGCAGTTTAGGGGACAGGGAACAAGAGACCCAGTACTTC.

The CDR3 sequence: CASSLEGATSGNTIYF. CDR3 DNA sequence: TGCGCCAGCAGCTTGGAGGGGGCCACCTCTGGAAACACCATATATTTT. The rearrangement uses TRBV5-1 and TRBJ1-3; 7 nucleotides align to TRBD1. The J segment lost 0 bases and the V segment lost 0 bases, leaving 3 bases of the junction unmatched. Germline V lookup: CDR1 SGHRS, CDR2 YFSETQ. CDR3 length: 16 residues.

The rearrangement uses TRBV28 and TRBJ2-7; 10 positions match TRBD2. Germline CDR1 MDHEN, CDR2 SYDVKM. With 6 bases clipped from V and 9 bases from J, the junction kept 11 bases outside the gene matches. The CDR3 contains 14 residues. The CDR3: CASSQPEASGRQYV. The CDR3 DNA is TGTGCCAGCAGCCAACCCGAGGCTAGCGGGAGGCAGTACGTC.

The chain links TRBV7-2 to TRBJ1-1; D unresolved. The germline CDR1 and CDR2 sequences are SGHTA and FQGNSA. The CDR3 runs 13 residues. The ends were cut back, 2 bases at V and 6 bases at J, with 10 bases in the middle. The chain's CDR3 is CASSLNLAAEAFF. CDR3 in DNA: TGTGCCAGCAGCTTAAATCTGGCCGCTGAAGCTTTCTTT.

This clone was counted many times. J is TRBJ2-2 and V is TRBV5-1; possibly TRBD1 for D (6 bases). Germline CDR1 SGHRS, CDR2 YFSETQ. This CDR3 region has 14 residues. V was clipped by 4 bases and J by 4 bases, with 11 bases between them. The CDR3 here is CASSDTGSTGELFF. CDR3 bases: TGCGCCAGCAGCGATACAGGGTCCACCGGGGAGCTGTTTTTT.

This chain connects TRBV6-1 to TRBJ1-5, with a tentative D call TRBD1 (5 bases). Per the germline V gene, CDR1 is MNHNS and CDR2 is SASEGT. The CDR3 spans 15 residues. Between the trimmed V and J ends, which lost 6 bases and 2 bases, there was a span of 14 bases. CDR3 protein: CASSPAGMGNQPQHF. The DNA of the CDR3 is TGTGCCAGCAGCCCAGCAGGGATGGGCAATCAGCCCCAGCATTTT.

The V call is TRBV5-6, the J call TRBJ1-4; 7 bases are shared with TRBD1. Germline lookup yields CDR1 SGHDT and CDR2 YYEEEE. The CDR3 extends over 15 amino acids. With V trimmed by 5 bases and J by 7 bases, 11 bases remained unmatched. The CDR3 bases are TGTGCCAGCAGTCGAGACAGGGCCAAGAGTGAAAAACTGTTTTTT. This codes for CASSRDRAKSEKLFF.

V gene TRBV7-9 combines with J gene TRBJ2-2, with TRBD1 identical over 8 bases. Per germline, CDR1 SEHNR and CDR2 FQNEAQ (reference sequence). Trimming removed 10 bases from V and 1 base from J; junction bases left unmatched: 5. This CDR3 spans 14 amino acids. CDR3 DNA: TGTGCCATAACAGGGACAGGGAACACCGGGGAGCTGTTTTTT. The encoded protein is CAITGTGNTGELFF.

The V gene is TRBV6-5, the J gene TRBJ1-1, with 7 bases matching TRBD1. Germline CDR1 is MNHEY and CDR2 is SVGAGI. The length of the CDR3 is 12 residues. Trimming at V came to 4 bases and at J to 7 bases, leaving 3 bases not matched to a gene. CDR3 DNA: TGTGCCAGCAGTTTAACAGGGGTTGAAGCTTTCTTT. This encodes CASSLTGVEAFF.

Only a few counts were recorded for this clone. This chain connects TRBV7-9 to TRBJ2-3, with D perhaps matching TRBD2 (6 bases). V lost 5 bases, J lost 3 bases, and 18 bases lay in between. The CDR3 covers 16 residues. Looked up from germline, CDR1 is SEHNR and CDR2 is FQNEAQ (reference sequence). In nucleotides, the CDR3 is TGTGCCAGCAGCCCAGGACGTCCTCGGGGGACAGATACGCAGTATTTT. It translates to CASSPGRPRGTDTQYF.

This clone has just one count. The rearrangement uses TRBV27 and TRBJ1-2; 8 bases fit TRBD1. This CDR3 is 16 amino acids long. V was pared by 5 bases and J by 6 bases, with 14 bases of the junction left unmatched. The germline V gene encodes CDR1 MNHEY and CDR2 SMNVEV (reference sequence). CDR3 coding DNA: TGTGCCAGCAGTCAAACCTTTGGACAGGGTTCGGATGGCTACACCTTC. Its protein is CASSQTFGQGSDGYTF.

CDR3 DNA sequence: TGTGCCAGCAGTCGGGACAGATTAACATATGGCTACACCTTC. It encodes CASSRDRLTYGYTF. J is TRBJ1-2 and V is TRBV6-5; 7 bases map to TRBD1. The CDR3 runs to 14 residues. V lost 5 bases, J lost 5 bases, and 8 bases stayed unmatched. Germline CDR1 is MNHEY and CDR2 is SVGAGI.

This clone has a single count. The chain uses TRBV4-1 and TRBJ1-2; maybe TRBD1 (5 bases). Looked up from germline, CDR1 is MGHRA and CDR2 is YSYEKL. The CDR3 extends over 14 amino acids. The V and J ends lost 8 bases and 5 bases respectively, with 18 bases between them. CDR3 bases: TGCGCCAGCGGGGACGGGGGACGCATATATGGCTACACCTTC. This translates into CASGDGGRIYGYTF.